This TCR beta chain derives from a study of blood T cell repertoires in COVID-19. In the study overall: Spain, Italy and the United States supplied samples that represented acute and convalescent COVID-19. PBMCs, B-cell-depleted T cells, or T cells provided the cDNA or gDNA that made up the material.

Authors' methods: Amplified reference gene primers provided the basis for estimating nucleated cell counts. Libraries were prepared by immunoSEQ multiplex PCR; TCRdb keeps only in-frame clonotypes and omits some of them. Clonal size and the V and J genes are those of that table, whereas D and trimming came from the DNA. The sample shows 140,000 or so clones, about four fifths of them seen only once. The CDR3 length is 15 residues. Germline lookup yields CDR1 SGDLS and CDR2 YYNGEE. V lost 4 bases and J lost 5, with 16 bases in between. Sequencing was done on a sample of peripheral blood. The receptor comes from a human donor in a cohort sampled during active COVID-19. This chain links TRBV9 with TRBJ2-1, with a weak D call TRBD1 (5 bases). The CDR3 sequence is CASSLEVYRNNEQFF. The CDR3 coding sequence is TGTGCCAGCAGCTTAGAGGTTTACAGGAACAATGAGCAGTTCTTC.